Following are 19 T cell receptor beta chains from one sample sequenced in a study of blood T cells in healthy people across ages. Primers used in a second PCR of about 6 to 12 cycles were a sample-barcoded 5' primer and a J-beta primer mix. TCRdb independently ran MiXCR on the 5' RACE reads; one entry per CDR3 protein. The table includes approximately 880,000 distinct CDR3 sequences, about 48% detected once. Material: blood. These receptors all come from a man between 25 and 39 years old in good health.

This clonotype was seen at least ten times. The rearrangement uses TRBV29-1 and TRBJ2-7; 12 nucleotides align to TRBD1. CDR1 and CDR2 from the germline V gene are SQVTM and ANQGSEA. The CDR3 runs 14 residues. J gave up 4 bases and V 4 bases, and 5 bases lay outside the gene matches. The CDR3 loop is CSVAQGQGAYEQYF. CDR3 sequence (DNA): TGCAGCGTTGCCCAGGGACAGGGGGCTTACGAGCAGTACTTC.

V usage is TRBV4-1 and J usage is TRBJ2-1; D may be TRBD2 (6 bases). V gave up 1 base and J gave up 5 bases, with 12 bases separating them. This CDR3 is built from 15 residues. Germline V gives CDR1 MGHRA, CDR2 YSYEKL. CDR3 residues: CASSQVLGTHNEQFF. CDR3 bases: TGCGCCAGCAGCCAAGTCCTAGGGACTCACAATGAGCAGTTCTTC.

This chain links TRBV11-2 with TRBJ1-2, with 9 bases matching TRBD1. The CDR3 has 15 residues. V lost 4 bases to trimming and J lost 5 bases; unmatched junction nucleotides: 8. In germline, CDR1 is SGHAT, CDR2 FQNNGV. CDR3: CASSSGQGRVYGYTF. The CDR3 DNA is TGTGCCAGCAGCTCGGGACAGGGACGCGTGTATGGCTACACCTTC. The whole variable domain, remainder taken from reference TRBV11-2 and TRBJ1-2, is EAGVAQSPRYKIIEKRQSVAFWCNPISGHATLYWYQQILGQGPKLLIQFQNNGVVDDSQLPKDRFSAERLKGVDSTLKIQPAKLEDSAVYLCASSSGQGRVYGYTFGSGTRLTVV.

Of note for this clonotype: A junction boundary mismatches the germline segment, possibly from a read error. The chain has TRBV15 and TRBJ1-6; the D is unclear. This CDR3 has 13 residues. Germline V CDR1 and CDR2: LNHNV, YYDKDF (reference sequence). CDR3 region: CATGRDTISPLHF. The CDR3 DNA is TGTGCCACCGGCAGAGATACGATTTCACCCCTCCACTTT.

CDR3 in DNA: TGTGCCAGCAGCCTAACATGGACAGGCGGCTTCTATGGCTACACCTTC. Its translation is CASSLTWTGGFYGYTF. The genes are TRBV3-1 and TRBJ1-2; 7 bases are a match to TRBD1. V lost 4 bases and J lost 4; bases outside the gene matches: 12. The CDR3 is made up of 16 amino acids. Germline assignment: CDR1 LGHDT and CDR2 YNNKEL (reference sequence).

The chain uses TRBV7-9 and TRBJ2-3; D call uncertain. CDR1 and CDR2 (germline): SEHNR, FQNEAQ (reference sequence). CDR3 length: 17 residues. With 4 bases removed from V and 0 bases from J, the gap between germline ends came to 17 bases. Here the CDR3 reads CASSSLIQDPSTDTQYF. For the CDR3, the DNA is TGTGCCAGCAGCTCTCTCATTCAGGACCCTAGCACAGATACGCAGTATTTT.

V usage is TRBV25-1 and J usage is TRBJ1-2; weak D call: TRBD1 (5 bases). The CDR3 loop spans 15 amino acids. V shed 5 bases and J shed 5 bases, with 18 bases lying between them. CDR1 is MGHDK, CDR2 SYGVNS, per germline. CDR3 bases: TGTGCCAGCAGTTCCGCCGAGAGGGGCTCATATGGCTACACCTTC. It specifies CASSSAERGSYGYTF.

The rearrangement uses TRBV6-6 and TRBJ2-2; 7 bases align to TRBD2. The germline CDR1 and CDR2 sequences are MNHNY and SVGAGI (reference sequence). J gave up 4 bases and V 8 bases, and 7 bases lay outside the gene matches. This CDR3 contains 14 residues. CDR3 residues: CASEWGGSTGELFF. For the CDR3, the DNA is TGTGCCAGCGAATGGGGGGGGTCCACCGGGGAGCTGTTTTTT.

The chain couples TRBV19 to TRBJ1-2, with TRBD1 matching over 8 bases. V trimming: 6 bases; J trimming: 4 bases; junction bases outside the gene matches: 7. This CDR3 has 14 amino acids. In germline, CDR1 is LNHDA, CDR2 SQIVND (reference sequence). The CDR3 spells CASSPDRDAYGYTF. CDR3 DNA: TGTGCCAGTAGCCCGGACAGGGATGCCTATGGCTACACCTTC.

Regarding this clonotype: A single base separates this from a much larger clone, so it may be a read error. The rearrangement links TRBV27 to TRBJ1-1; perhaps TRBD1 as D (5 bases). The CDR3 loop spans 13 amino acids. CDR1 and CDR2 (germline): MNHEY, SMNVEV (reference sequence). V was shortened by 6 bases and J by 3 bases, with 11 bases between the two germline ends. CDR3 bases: TGTGCCAGCAGACAACAGGAGTACACTGAAGCTTTCTTT. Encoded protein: CASRQQEYTEAFF.

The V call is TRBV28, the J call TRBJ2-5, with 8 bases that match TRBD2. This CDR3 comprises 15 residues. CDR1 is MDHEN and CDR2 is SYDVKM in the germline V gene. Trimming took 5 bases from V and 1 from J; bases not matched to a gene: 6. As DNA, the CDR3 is TGTGCCAGCAGTACCAGGACTAGCAGCCAAGAGACCCAGTACTTC. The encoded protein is CASSTRTSSQETQYF.

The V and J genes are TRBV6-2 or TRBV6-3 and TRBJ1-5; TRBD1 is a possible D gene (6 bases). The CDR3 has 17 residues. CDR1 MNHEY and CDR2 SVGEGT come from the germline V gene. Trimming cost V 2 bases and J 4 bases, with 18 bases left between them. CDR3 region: CASSYRRETGFNQPQHF. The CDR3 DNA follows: TGTGCCAGCAGTTACCGGCGGGAAACAGGGTTTAATCAGCCCCAGCATTTT.

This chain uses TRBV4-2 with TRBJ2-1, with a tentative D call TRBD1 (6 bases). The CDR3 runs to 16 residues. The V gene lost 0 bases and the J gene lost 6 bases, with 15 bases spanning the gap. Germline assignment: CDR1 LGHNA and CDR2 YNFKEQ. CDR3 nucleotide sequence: TGTGCCAGCAGCCAAGATTTACAGGGAGCTATCAATGAGCAGTTCTTC. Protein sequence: CASSQDLQGAINEQFF.

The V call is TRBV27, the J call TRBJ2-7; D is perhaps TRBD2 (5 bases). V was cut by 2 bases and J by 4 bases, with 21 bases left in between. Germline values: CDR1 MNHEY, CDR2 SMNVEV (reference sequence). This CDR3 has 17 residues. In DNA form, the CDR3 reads TGTGCCAGCAGTTTAAGCTTCATCGGGGATGCCCGGTACGAGCAGTACTTC. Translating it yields CASSLSFIGDARYEQYF.

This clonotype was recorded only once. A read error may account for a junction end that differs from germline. CDR3 DNA sequence: TGTGCCGGCAGGAAAGACGGCGGCTCCTACAATGAGCAGTTCTTC. This encodes CAGRKDGGSYNEQFF. The chain employs TRBV2 and TRBJ2-1, with D unresolved. The length of the CDR3 is 15 residues. The germline V gene has CDR1 SNHLY and CDR2 FYNNEI.

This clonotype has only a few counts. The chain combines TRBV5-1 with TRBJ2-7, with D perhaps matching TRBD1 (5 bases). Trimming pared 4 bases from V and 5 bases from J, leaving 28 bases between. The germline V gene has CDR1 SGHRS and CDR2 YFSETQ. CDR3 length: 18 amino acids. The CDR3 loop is CASSPHLPWGLLPNEQYF. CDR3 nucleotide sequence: TGCGCCAGCAGCCCCCATCTGCCCTGGGGCCTACTTCCGAACGAGCAGTACTTC.

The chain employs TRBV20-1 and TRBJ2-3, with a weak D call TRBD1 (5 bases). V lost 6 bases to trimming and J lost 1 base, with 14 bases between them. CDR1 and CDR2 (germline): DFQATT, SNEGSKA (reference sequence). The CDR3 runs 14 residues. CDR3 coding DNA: TGCAGTGCCCCGGACACTGGGGGCACAGATACGCAGTATTTT. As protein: CSAPDTGGTDTQYF.

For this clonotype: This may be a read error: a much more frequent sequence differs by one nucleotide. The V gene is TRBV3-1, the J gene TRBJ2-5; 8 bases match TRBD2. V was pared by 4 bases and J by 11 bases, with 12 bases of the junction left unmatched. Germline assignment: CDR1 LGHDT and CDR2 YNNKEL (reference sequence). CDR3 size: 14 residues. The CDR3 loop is CASSLGTRGHEQYF. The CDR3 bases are TGTGCCAGCAGCCTCGGGACTAGGGGTCATGAGCAGTACTTC.

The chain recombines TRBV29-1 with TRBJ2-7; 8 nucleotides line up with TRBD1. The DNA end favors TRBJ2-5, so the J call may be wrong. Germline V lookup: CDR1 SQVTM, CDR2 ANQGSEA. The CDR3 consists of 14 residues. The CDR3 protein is CSVDQSGGWETQYF. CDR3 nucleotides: TGCAGCGTTGATCAATCAGGGGGCTGGGAGACCCAGTACTTC.